This T cell receptor beta chain was sequenced during a study of T cell responses to AZD1222 COVID-19 vaccine. About this clone itself: Its cognate antigen is unknown.

Regarding the study as a whole: Spike-specific TCR breadth and depth grew following two AZD1222 doses.

TCRdb keeps only in-frame clones here, not all; method: immunoSEQ multiplex PCR. The sample holds roughly 170,000 clones, about nine tenths seen once. CDR3 length: 11 residues. Deletions cut 5 bases from V and 6 bases from J, with 7 bases between. CDR1 is SEHNR and CDR2 is FQNEAQ in the germline V gene (reference sequence). V usage is TRBV7-9 and J usage is TRBJ1-1; no clear D. This TCR derives from an adult in good health. The sample was peripheral blood, taken on day 0 of AZD1222 vaccination. The CDR3 protein is CASSPDSEAFF. For the CDR3, the DNA is TGTGCCAGCAGCCCAGACTCTGAAGCTTTCTTT.